These 9 T cell receptor beta chains originate from one sample sequenced in a study of spatial heterogeneity in lung cancer. The time point is: sample taken at primary tumor resection. Sequencing of whole RNA from tumor, nontumor lung or frozen PBMC involved no sorting. MiXCR, run by TCRdb on the 5' RACE reads, gives a single entry per CDR3 protein. Seen here are some 15,000 distinct CDR3 sequences, roughly 9.1% observed once, and the top ten hold 29%. This material consisted of PBMCs, taken at surgery. The source is a male donor with early-stage non-small cell lung cancer.

This clonotype came up a few times. This rearrangement joins TRBV24-1 to TRBJ2-3; 7 bases align to TRBD2. This CDR3 comprises 17 residues. V lost 6 bases to trimming and J lost 0 bases; unmatched junction nucleotides: 11. Germline-derived CDR1 and CDR2 are KGHDR and SFDVKD. The CDR3 loop reads CATSPPLRAGSTDTQYF. In nucleotides, the CDR3 is TGTGCCACCAGTCCCCCACTACGAGCGGGAAGCACAGATACGCAGTATTTT.

This clonotype was seen at least ten times. The chain combines TRBV7-9 with TRBJ1-2; D is possibly TRBD1 (6 bases). Germline assignment: CDR1 SEHNR and CDR2 FQNEAQ (reference sequence). The CDR3 totals 13 residues. With 3 bases removed from V and 7 bases from J, the gap between germline ends came to 12 bases. The DNA of the CDR3 is TGTGCCAGCAGCTTCGGCGAGGGGGGTGGCTACACCTTC. Protein product: CASSFGEGGGYTF.

This clonotype has a count of ten or more. The chain recombines TRBV19 with TRBJ2-1, with D hard to call. The CDR3 loop spans 15 amino acids. Germline assignment: CDR1 LNHDA and CDR2 SQIVND (reference sequence). Between the trimmed V and J ends, which lost 10 bases and 4 bases, there was a span of 20 bases. The chain's CDR3 is CATQERLFAYNEQFF. The CDR3 DNA reads as TGTGCCACCCAAGAGCGACTCTTCGCTTACAATGAGCAGTTCTTC.

The chain has TRBV6-1 and TRBJ1-1, with D perhaps TRBD1 (5 bases). Germline V CDR1 and CDR2: MNHNS, SASEGT. CDR3 length: 14 residues. Trimming cost V 5 bases and J 4 bases, with 14 bases left between them. In DNA, the CDR3 is TGTGCCAGCAGTAAAGGCAGGGAGGGCACTGAAGCTTTCTTT. Translated: CASSKGREGTEAFF.

At least ten counts were recorded for this clonotype. The J gene is TRBJ1-6, the V gene TRBV27, with 9 bases matching TRBD1. V trimming: 2 bases; J trimming: 0 bases; junction bases outside the gene matches: 8. The CDR3 is 19 residues long. Germline-derived CDR1 and CDR2 are MNHEY and SMNVEV (reference sequence). In nucleotides, the CDR3 is TGTGCCAGCAGTTTAAAAGGGACAGGGTATAGCTCCTATAATTCACCCCTCCACTTT. It translates to CASSLKGTGYSSYNSPLHF.

The sample holds many counts of this clonotype. The rearrangement links TRBV29-1 to TRBJ2-2; 8 nucleotides line up with TRBD2. V shed 6 bases, J shed 4 bases, and the junction held 7 bases outside the gene matches. CDR1 SQVTM and CDR2 ANQGSEA come from the germline V gene. This CDR3 is built from 14 residues. The CDR3 nucleotides read TGCAGCGTCCGCCCGGGACTAGGCACCGGGGAGCTGTTTTTT. It codes for CSVRPGLGTGELFF.

The sample holds many counts of this clonotype. The V gene is TRBV6-6, the J gene TRBJ1-3; D not resolved. V was clipped by 6 bases and J by 1 base, with 4 bases between them. The length of the CDR3 is 12 residues. Germline V gives CDR1 MNHNY, CDR2 SVGAGI (reference sequence). The CDR3 DNA reads TGTGCCAGCAGGCAATCTGGAAACACCATATATTTT. Its translation is CASRQSGNTIYF.

This clonotype was seen many times. This chain links TRBV5-1 with TRBJ2-7; D could derive from TRBD1 or TRBD2 (5 bases each). V dropped 4 bases and J dropped 2 bases, with 16 bases sitting between them. The CDR3 is 15 residues long. CDR1 is SGHRS, CDR2 YFSETQ, per germline. CDR3 protein: CASSLNPGDAYEQYF. The CDR3 nucleotides read TGCGCCAGCAGCCTCAACCCCGGGGACGCCTACGAGCAGTACTTC. Full variable domain (outside the CDR3, taken from reference TRBV5-1 and TRBJ2-7): KAGVTQTPRYLIKTRGQQVTLSCSPISGHRSVSWYQQTPGQGLQFLFEYFSETQRNKGNFPGRFSGRQFSNSRSEMNVSTLELGDSALYLCASSLNPGDAYEQYFGPGTRLTVT.

This clonotype was counted many times. This chain's CDR3 is CASSREDEQFF. CDR3 sequence (DNA): TGTGCCAGTAGCCGTGAGGATGAGCAGTTCTTC. The chain couples TRBV19 to TRBJ2-1, with D unresolved. The V end lost 6 bases, the J end lost 8 bases, and 8 bases lay between the germline ends. CDR1 and CDR2 (germline): LNHDA, SQIVND (reference sequence). The CDR3 consists of 11 residues.